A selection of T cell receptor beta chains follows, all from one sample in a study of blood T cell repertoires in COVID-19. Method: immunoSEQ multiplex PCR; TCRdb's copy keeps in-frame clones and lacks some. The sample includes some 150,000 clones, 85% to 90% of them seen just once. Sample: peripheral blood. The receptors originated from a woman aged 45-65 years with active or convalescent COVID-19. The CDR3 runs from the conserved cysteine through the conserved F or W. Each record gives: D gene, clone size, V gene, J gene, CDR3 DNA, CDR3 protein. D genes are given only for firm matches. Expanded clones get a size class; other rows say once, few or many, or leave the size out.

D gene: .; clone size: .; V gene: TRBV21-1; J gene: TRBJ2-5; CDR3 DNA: TGTGCCAGCAGCCCTCCGGGACAGGGTGGGAAGACCCAGTACTTC; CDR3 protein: CASSPPGQGGKTQYF
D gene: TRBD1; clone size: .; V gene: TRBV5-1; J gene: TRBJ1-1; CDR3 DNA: TGCGCCAGCAGTCAGGGGGCGATAAACACTGAAGCTTTCTTT; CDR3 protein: CASSQGAINTEAFF
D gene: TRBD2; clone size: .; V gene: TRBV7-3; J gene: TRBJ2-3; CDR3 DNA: TGTGCCAGCAGCCCACTAGCGCGGGGGGGCCCCTTAACAGATACGCAGTATTTT; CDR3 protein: CASSPLARGGPLTDTQYF
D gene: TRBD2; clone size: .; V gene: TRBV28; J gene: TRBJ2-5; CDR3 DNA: TGTGCCAGCAGTCAGCCTCTAGCGGGAACGGGGACCCAGTACTTC; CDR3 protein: CASSQPLAGTGTQYF
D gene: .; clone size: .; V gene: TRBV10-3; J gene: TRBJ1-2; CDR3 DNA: TGTGCCATCAGTGACCCTAAGACAGCCCACTACACCTTC; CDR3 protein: CAISDPKTAHYTF
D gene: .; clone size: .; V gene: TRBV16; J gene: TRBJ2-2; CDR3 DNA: TGTGCCAGCAGCCAGACATTAGGCGGGGAGCTGTTTTTT; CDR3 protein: CASSQTLGGELFF
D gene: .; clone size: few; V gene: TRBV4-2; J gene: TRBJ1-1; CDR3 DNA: TGTGCCAGCAGCCATGAACAGGGTGGGACTGAAGCTTTCTTT; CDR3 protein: CASSHEQGGTEAFF
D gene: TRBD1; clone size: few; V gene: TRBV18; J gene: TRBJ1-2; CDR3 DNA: TGTGCCAGCTCACCGAGGGGACAGTATAACTATGGCTACACCTTC; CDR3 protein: CASSPRGQYNYGYTF
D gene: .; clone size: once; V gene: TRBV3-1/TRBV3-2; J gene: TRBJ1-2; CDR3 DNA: TGTGCCAGCAGCCAAGGCAACAGTTATGGCTACACCTTC; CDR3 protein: CASSQGNSYGYTF
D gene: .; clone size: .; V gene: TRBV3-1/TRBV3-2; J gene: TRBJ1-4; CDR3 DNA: TGTGCCAGCAGCCCCACAGGGCTTAATGAAAAACTGTTTTTT; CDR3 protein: CASSPTGLNEKLFF
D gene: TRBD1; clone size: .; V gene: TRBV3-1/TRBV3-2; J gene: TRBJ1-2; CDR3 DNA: TGTGCCAGCAGCCAATCGACAGGGAACTATGGCTACACCTTC; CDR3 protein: CASSQSTGNYGYTF
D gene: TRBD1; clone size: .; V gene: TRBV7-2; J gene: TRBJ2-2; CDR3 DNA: TGTGCCAGCAGCTTACTTGGGACAGGGGCCACCGGGGAGCTGTTTTTT; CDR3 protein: CASSLLGTGATGELFF
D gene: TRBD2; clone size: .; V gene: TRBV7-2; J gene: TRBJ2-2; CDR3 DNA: TGTGCCAGCAGCTCGAAACTAGCGGGGGCGGGGGAGCTGTTTTTT; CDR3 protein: CASSSKLAGAGELFF
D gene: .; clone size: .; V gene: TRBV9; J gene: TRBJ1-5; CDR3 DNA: TGTGCCAGCAGCGTAGTTGCCAGGGGAGGGGCTCAGCCCCAGCATTTT; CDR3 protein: CASSVVARGGAQPQHF
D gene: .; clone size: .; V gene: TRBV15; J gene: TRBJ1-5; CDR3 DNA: TGTGCCACCAGCAGAGAATCGGGTTATCAGCCCCAGCATTTT; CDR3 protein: CATSRESGYQPQHF
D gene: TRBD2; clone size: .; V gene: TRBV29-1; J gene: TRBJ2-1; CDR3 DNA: TGCAGCGTTGGGGGGGGAAATGAGCAGTTCTTC; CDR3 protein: CSVGGGNEQFF
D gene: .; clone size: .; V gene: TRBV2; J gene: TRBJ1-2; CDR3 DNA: TGTGCCAGCAGTGAGGGCAGGGGAAGGTATGGCTACACCTTC; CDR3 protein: CASSEGRGRYGYTF
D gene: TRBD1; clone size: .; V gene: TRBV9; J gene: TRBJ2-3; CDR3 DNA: TGTGCCAGCACCCCCGGACAGGGGGCTCCAGATACGCAGTATTTT; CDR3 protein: CASTPGQGAPDTQYF
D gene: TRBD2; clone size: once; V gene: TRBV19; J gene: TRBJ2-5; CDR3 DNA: TGTGCCAGTAGTATGGGGACTAGAGAGACCCAGTACTTC; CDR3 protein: CASSMGTRETQYF
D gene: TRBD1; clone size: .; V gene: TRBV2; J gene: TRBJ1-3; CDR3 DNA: TGTGCCAGCAGTGGAGGACAGGGGACTGGAAACACCATATATTTT; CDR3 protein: CASSGGQGTGNTIYF
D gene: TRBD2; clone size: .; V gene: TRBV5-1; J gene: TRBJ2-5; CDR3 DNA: TGCGCCAGCAGCTTTTATACTAGCGGGAGCCAAGAGACCCAGTACTTC; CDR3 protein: CASSFYTSGSQETQYF
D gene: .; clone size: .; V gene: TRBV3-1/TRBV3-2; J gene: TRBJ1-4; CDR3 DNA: TGTGCCAGCAGCCCACGGGGGGGAGCTATTTCGCATCTGTTTTTT; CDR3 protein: CASSPRGGAISHLFF
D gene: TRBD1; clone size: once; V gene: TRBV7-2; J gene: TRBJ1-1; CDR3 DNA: TGTGCCAGCAGCACCAGAGGGGGCGGGAACACTGAAGCTTTCTTT; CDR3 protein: CASSTRGGGNTEAFF
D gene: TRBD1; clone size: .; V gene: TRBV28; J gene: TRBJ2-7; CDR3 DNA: TGTGCCAGCAGTTTTGGTTTCCCAAGGGGGCGCGGGTCCTACGAGCAGTACTTC; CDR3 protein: CASSFGFPRGRGSYEQYF
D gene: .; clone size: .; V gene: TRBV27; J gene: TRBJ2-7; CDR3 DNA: TGTGCCAGCAGTTTAACGAGGGCCTACGAGCAGTACTTC; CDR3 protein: CASSLTRAYEQYF
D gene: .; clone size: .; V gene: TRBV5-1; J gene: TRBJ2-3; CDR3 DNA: TGCGCCAGCAGCTTGGCGGGAATCGATACGCAGTATTTT; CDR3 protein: CASSLAGIDTQYF
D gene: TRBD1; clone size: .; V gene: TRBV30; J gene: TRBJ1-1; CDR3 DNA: TGTGCCTGGAGCGGGCAGGGGGCCGGGGGCACTGAAGCTTTCTTT; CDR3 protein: CAWSGQGAGGTEAFF
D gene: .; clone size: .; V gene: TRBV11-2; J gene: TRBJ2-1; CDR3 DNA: TGTGCCAGCAACTCCAAAAGTAGGACAGTCAATGAGCAGTTCTTC; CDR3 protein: CASNSKSRTVNEQFF
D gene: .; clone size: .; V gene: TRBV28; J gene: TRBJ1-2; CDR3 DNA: TGTGCCAGCAGGGAGACAGGAAACTATGGCTACACCTTC; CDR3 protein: CASRETGNYGYTF
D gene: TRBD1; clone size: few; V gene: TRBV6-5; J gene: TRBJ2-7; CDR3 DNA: TGTGCCAGCAGTTTCTCCCGGACAGGGATCCGCGAGCAGTACTTC; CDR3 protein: CASSFSRTGIREQYF
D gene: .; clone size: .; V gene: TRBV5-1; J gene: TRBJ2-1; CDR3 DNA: TGCGCCAGCAGCTTTACAGCAAGTCCCAACAATGAGCAGTTCTTC; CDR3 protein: CASSFTASPNNEQFF
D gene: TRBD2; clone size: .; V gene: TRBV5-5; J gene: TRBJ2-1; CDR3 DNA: TGTGCCAGCAGCTCAGACCGACTAGCCCGAGGCAATGAGCAGTTCTTC; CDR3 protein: CASSSDRLARGNEQFF
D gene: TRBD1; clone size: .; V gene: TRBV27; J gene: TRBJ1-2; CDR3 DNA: TGTGCCAGCAGTTCCACAGGGGTTGATGGCTACACCTTC; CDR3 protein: CASSSTGVDGYTF
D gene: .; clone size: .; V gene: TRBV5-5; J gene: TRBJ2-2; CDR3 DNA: TGTGCCAGCAGGGTGGCATCCGGGGAGCTGTTTTTT; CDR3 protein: CASRVASGELFF